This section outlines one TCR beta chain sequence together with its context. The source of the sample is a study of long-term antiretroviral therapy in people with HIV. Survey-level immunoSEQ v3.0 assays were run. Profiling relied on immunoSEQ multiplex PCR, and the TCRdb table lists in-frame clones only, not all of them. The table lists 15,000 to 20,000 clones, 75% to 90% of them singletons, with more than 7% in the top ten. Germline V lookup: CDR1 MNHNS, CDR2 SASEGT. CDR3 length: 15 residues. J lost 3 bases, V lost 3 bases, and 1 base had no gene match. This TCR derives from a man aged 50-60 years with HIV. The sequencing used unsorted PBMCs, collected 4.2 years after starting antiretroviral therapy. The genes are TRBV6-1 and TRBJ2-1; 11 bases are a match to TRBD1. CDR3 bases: TGTGCCAGCAGTGAGGGGACAGGGGGCTACAATGAGCAGTTCTTC. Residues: CASSEGTGGYNEQFF.